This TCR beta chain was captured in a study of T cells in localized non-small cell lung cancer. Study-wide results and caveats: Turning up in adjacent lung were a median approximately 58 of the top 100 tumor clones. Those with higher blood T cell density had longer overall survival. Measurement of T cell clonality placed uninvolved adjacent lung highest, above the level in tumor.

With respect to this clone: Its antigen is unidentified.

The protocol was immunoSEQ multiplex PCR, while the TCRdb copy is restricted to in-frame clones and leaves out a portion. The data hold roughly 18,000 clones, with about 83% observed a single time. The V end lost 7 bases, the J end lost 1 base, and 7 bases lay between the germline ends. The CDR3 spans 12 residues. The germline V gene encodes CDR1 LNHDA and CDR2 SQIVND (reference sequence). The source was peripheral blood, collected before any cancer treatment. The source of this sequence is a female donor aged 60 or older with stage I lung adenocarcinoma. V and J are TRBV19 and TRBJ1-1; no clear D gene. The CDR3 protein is CASKPPNTEAFF. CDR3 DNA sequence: TGTGCCAGTAAGCCGCCGAACACTGAAGCTTTCTTT.